The entry below describes one T cell receptor beta chain. Its antigen remains unknown. This specimen belongs to a study of cytomegalovirus exposure and HLA in healthy donors. General study results and limits: Later analysis reportedly placed an Asian-associated ancestry cluster below the roughly 630-donor mean in N-insertions. The authors listed 150 or so TCR beta chains as cytomegalovirus-associated. In a later analysis, CMV-associated beta chains were mostly HLA-associated, it appeared. The study dropped some indistinguishable V segments, TRBV6-2 and TRBV6-3 among them.

The PCR contained 60 Vbeta and 13 Jbeta primers. The method was immunoSEQ multiplex PCR; TCRdb's version includes in-frame clones alone and lacks a portion of them. The sample has 130,000 or so clones; 76% are singletons. The V segment lost 5 bases and the J segment 6 bases; nucleotides outside the gene matches: 5. The CDR3 consists of 15 residues. Germline CDR1 reads LNHDA; CDR2 reads SQIVND (reference sequence). This TCR derives from a female donor in good health and CMV-seropositive. Sequenced: PBMCs. The chain uses TRBV19 and TRBJ2-5; 14 bases map to TRBD2. CDR3 nucleotides: TGTGCCAGTAGTGTCGGACTAGCGGGGGGCCAGACCCAGTACTTC. Its translation is CASSVGLAGGQTQYF.